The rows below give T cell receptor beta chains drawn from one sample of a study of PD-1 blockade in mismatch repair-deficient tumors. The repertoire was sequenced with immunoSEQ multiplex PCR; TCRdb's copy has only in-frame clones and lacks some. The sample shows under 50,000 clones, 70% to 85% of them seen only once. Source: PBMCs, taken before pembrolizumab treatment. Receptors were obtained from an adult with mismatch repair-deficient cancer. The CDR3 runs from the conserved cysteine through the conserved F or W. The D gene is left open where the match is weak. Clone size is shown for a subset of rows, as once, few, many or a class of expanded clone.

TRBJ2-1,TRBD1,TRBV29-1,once,TGCAGCGTTGACCGCCGAGGGGGCCGTGAGCAGTTCTTC,CSVDRRGGREQFF
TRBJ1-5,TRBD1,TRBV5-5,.,TGTGCCAGCAGCCCAGTGGGCAGGGGGTCCTATAGCAATCAGCCCCAGCATTTT,CASSPVGRGSYSNQPQHF
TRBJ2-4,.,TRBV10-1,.,TGCGCCACCCCGCAGGGGTTGCGCATTCAGTACTTC,CATPQGLRIQYF
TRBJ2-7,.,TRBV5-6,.,TGTGCCAGCAGCACCGTCGACAGCTACGAGCAGTACTTC,CASSTVDSYEQYF
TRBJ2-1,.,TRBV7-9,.,TGTGCCAGCAGCCCCCGACTTAGTGCCTACAATGAGCAGTTCTTC,CASSPRLSAYNEQFF
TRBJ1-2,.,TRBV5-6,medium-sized,TGTGCCAGCAGCTTGTCGGCCGTTCGCCGCCACGGCTACACCTTC,CASSLSAVRRHGYTF
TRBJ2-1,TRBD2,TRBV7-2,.,TGTGCCAGCAGCTTACTAGCGGCCTACAATGAGCAGTTCTTC,CASSLLAAYNEQFF
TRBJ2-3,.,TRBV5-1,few,TGCGCCAGCAGCTTGCAACCCCAGTCCACAGATACGCAGTATTTT,CASSLQPQSTDTQYF
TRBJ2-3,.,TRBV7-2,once,TGTGCCAGCAGCTGGGCGGGTACCAGAAGCACAGATACGCAGTATTTT,CASSWAGTRSTDTQYF
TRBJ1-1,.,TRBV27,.,TGTGCCAGCACCCGGGGAATGCGGGCTTTCTTT,CASTRGMRAFF
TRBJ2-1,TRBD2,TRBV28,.,TGTGCCAGCAGTTTAAGCGGGGGAAATGAGCAGTTCTTC,CASSLSGGNEQFF
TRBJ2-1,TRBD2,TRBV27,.,TGTGCCAGCAGACCTAGGGGGCGGGAGGGTTCGTACAATGAGCAGTTCTTC,CASRPRGREGSYNEQFF
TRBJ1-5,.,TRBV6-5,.,TGTGCCAGCAGTGAGTCGGTGTCCCAGCATTTT,CASSESVSQHF
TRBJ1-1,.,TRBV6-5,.,TGTGCCAGCAGTTCATACAACGGAGTGGGAGACGCTGAAGCTTTCTTT,CASSSYNGVGDAEAFF
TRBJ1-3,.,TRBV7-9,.,TGTGCCAGCAGCCCCCGAGGGTCTGGAAACACCATATATTTT,CASSPRGSGNTIYF
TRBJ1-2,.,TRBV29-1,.,TGCAGCGTTGGGGGCCAGAACTATGGCTACACCTTC,CSVGGQNYGYTF
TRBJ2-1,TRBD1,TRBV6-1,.,TGTGCCAGCATCGAGGGGGCTTACAATGAGCAGTTCTTC,CASIEGAYNEQFF
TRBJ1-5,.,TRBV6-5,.,TGTGCCAGCAGTTTGTCAGCCCCCCCCCAGCCCCAGCATTTT,CASSLSAPPQPQHF
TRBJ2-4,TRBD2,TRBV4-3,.,TGCGCCAGCAGCGCCCCTACGCTAGCGGGAGAAAACATTCAGTACTTC,CASSAPTLAGENIQYF
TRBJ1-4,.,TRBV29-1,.,TGCAGCGTTGAGAACGGGCGTGAACTGTTTTTT,CSVENGRELFF
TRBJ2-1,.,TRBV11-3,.,TGTGCCAGCAGCTTAGAGGGATTCGGATCCTACAATGAGCAGTTCTTC,CASSLEGFGSYNEQFF
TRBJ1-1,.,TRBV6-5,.,TGTGCCAGCAGTTACTCCCCCGTCCTCATGAACACTGAAGCTTTCTTT,CASSYSPVLMNTEAFF
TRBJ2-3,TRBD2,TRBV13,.,TGTGCCAGCAGCTTAGGAGCGGGAGTTGTGGATACGCAGTATTTT,CASSLGAGVVDTQYF
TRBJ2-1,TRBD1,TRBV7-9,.,TGTGCCAGCAGCGCACACCAGCGGACAGGGGGGATCTACAATGAGCAGTTCTTC,CASSAHQRTGGIYNEQFF
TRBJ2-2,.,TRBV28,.,TGTGCCAGCAGCAAAGGCCGGAACACCGGGGAGCTGTTTTTT,CASSKGRNTGELFF
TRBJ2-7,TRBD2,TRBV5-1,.,TGCGCCAGCAGCGGTGGACTAGCGGGAGTATACGAGCAGTACTTC,CASSGGLAGVYEQYF
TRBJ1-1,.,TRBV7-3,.,TGTGCCAGCAGCTTATATTTCGGGTCCGATGAAGCTTTCTTT,CASSLYFGSDEAFF
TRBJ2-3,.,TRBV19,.,TGTGCCAGTAGTATACCATGGACACCTGACACAGATACGCAGTATTTT,CASSIPWTPDTDTQYF
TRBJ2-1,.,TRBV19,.,TGTGCCAGTAGTTATCAGGGTATGCAAGATGAGCAGTTCTTC,CASSYQGMQDEQFF
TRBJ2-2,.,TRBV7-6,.,TGTGCCAGCAGCTCTAGCCGGACTTTTAGATCCGGGGAGCTGTTTTTT,CASSSSRTFRSGELFF
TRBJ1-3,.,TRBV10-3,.,TGTGCCATCACTCGAGACAACTCTGGAAACACCATATATTTT,CAITRDNSGNTIYF
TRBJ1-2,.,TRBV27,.,TGTGCCAGCAGTGAGCGGGGCAGGAACTATGGCTACACCTTC,CASSERGRNYGYTF
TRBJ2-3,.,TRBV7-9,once,TGTGCCAGCATCCAAAGGGGCACAGATACGCAGTATTTT,CASIQRGTDTQYF
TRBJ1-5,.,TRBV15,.,TGTGCCACCAGCGAATGGGAGAGGGGCGGGAATCAGCCCCAGCATTTT,CATSEWERGGNQPQHF
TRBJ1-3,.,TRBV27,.,TGTGCCAGCAGCCCCTATCGGGCGGACTACTCTGGAAACACCATATATTTT,CASSPYRADYSGNTIYF
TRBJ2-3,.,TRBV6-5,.,TGTGCCAGCCGCCCCAACACAGATACGCAGTATTTT,CASRPNTDTQYF